The source of this TCR beta chain is a study of vaccination effects on CD4 cells after COVID-19. Study context: The post-vaccine samples were taken, at the median, 72 days after the second dose.

Before sequencing took place, the ViraFEST assay used viral peptide pools to expand antigen-specific CD4+ T cells. With around ten days of culture completed, CD4+ T cells were isolated. Two-dose vaccination with either BNT162b2 or mRNA-1273 was given to the participants. Measured with immunoSEQ multiplex PCR; TCRdb has only the in-frame clones, and not every one. Of over 60,000 clones in the sample, around two thirds were seen once. A word on this clone: The antigen is undetermined.

The sequence was collected from a human donor who received a COVID-19 vaccine. The source material was CD4+ T cells from PBMCs cultured with HCoV-229E spike peptides, sampled after COVID-19 vaccination.

For the CDR3, the DNA is TGTGCCAGCAGTTACTTGGCGACAGACTCTGGAAACACCATATATTTT. Translated: CASSYLATDSGNTIYF. The chain uses TRBV6-5 and TRBJ1-3, with D tentatively TRBD1 (5 bases). Per the germline V gene, CDR1 is MNHEY and CDR2 is SVGAGI. Trimming removed 1 base at V and 0 bases at J, with 10 bases between. This CDR3 contains 16 residues.